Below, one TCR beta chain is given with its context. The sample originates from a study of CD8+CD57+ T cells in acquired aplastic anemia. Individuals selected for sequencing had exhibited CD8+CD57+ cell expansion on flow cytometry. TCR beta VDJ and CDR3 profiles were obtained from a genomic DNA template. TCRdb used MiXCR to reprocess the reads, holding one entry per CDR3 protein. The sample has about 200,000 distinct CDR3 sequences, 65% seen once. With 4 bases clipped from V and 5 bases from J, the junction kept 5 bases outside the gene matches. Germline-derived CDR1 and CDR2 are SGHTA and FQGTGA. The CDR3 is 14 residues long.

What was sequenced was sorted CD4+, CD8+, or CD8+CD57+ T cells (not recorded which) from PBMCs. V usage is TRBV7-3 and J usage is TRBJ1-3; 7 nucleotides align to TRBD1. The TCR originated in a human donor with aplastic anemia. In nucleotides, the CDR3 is TGTGCCAGCAGCTCTGACAGGGTTAGAAACACCATATATTTT. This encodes CASSSDRVRNTIYF.